This TCR beta chain was identified in a study of blood T cell repertoires in COVID-19 (dated by TCRdb to 2018 to 2021). With respect to the entire study: The collaborator samples originated in the United States, Italy and Spain and spanned the acute and convalescent phases of COVID-19. Subjects who had been exposed to COVID-19, were actively infected with it, or had recovered from it provided the deeply sampled blood TCRbeta repertoires that made up the dataset. A de-identified subject ID, COVID-19 status, age in years and sex were almost always included in the sample metadata. HLA class I and class II types, where available, came from metadata supplied by the sample provider rather than from assay-based typing. The repertoires were released in a freely available public database meant as a resource for research on the immune response to SARS-CoV-2. The samples were drawn from two sources: the first 160 participants of the ongoing ImmuneRACE study, and about 1,300 subjects contributed by 6 global collaborators. The prospective study material was composed of cDNA or gDNA derived from T cells, B-cell-depleted T cells, or PBMCs. Results and caveats for the whole study, not just this receptor: The quantity of clinical and demographic metadata differed by source and by participant and was supplied without curation.

The immunoSEQ Assay, a bias-controlled multiplex PCR, was used to amplify TCRbeta CDR3 regions from genomic DNA. In the original analysis: Within the assay, amplification of reference gene primers was used to estimate how many nucleated cells each sample contained. To quantify the absolute abundance of each unique TCRbeta CDR3 rearrangement, sequence reads were collapsed and filtered. For each sample, productive Simpson clonality was calculated by taking the square root of Simpson's diversity index across productive rearrangements. The table was pulled from immuneACCESS by TCRdb, which kept in-frame rearrangements only. Such tables lose some clones; where checked, under half of the loss comes from unresolved V genes, and the rest has no known cause. The DNA was the basis for D and trimming; V, J and clone size are from that table. In all, the sample holds 340,000 or so clones, and about 86% of those were seen once. The ten largest account for about 2.7% of the sample.

CDR1 and CDR2 were assigned from the germline V gene as MNHEY and SVGEGT. From its cysteine to its phenylalanine, the CDR3 spans 13 amino acids. Kept here is only the CDR3 DNA, which spans 39 bases and is read in frame from base 1. V is pared back by 4 bases and J by 5 bases, with 12 bases lying between the germline termini. Collaborating institutions collected whole blood in K2EDTA tubes following their own protocols. For TCRbeta analysis, collaborator samples were shipped as frozen whole blood, as isolated PBMCs, or as DNA extracted from either sample type. Comments on this clone: Its antigen is still unknown. The sample holds no much larger clone one base away, and base qualities are not on file.

This TCR was sampled from a man in his thirties or forties with active or convalescent COVID-19. The sample consisted of peripheral blood. This sequence uses TRBV6-2 or TRBV6-3 and TRBJ2-7, with the identity of the D gene unclear. The CDR3 region has the sequence CASSLFRGHEQYF. The DNA is TGTGCCAGCAGTTTATTCCGTGGGCACGAGCAGTACTTC.